Below, 27 T cell receptor beta chains from the same sample are listed, as sequenced in a study of T cell changes during pregnancy in multiple sclerosis. Method: immunoSEQ multiplex PCR; TCRdb's copy keeps in-frame clones and lacks some. The sample lists tens of thousands of clones, roughly nine tenths occurring once. This specimen was CD4+ T cells from peripheral blood mononuclear cells, taken after pregnancy. The receptor set was obtained from a female donor in good health, enrolled as a control in a pregnancy study.

V gene TRBV4-2 combines with J gene TRBJ2-1, with TRBD2 identical over 10 bases. CDR1 is LGHNA, CDR2 YNFKEQ, per germline. Unmatched junction bases numbered 10, after V lost 1 base and J lost 4 bases. The length of the CDR3 is 18 residues. The CDR3: CASSQGVLAGDIYNEQFF. The CDR3 nucleotides are TGTGCCAGCAGCCAAGGTGTCCTAGCGGGGGACATATACAATGAGCAGTTCTTC.

This clone came up once. The CDR3 here is CASSVGLDEGYEQYF. As DNA, the CDR3 is TGTGCCAGCAGCGTAGGGCTAGACGAGGGCTACGAGCAGTACTTC. V and J are TRBV9 and TRBJ2-7; D is possibly TRBD2 (5 bases). Deletions cut 0 bases from V and 3 bases from J, with 13 bases between. The germline V gene has CDR1 SGDLS and CDR2 YYNGEE. The CDR3 spans 15 residues.

This clone was seen once. V gene TRBV29-1 combines with J gene TRBJ2-1, with 7 bases fitting TRBD2. V lost 3 bases and J lost 6; bases outside the gene matches: 2. CDR1 and CDR2 from the germline V gene are SQVTM and ANQGSEA. This CDR3 has 12 amino acids. Written as DNA, the CDR3 is TGCAGCGTTGAGACTAGCAGCAATGAGCAGTTCTTC. This translates into CSVETSSNEQFF.

The chain combines TRBV19 with TRBJ2-7, with TRBD2 matching over 13 bases. CDR1 and CDR2 from the germline V gene are LNHDA and SQIVND (reference sequence). CDR3 length: 17 residues. The V gene end was trimmed by 0 bases and the J gene end by 0 bases; junction bases not matched to a gene: 2. The CDR3 sequence: CASSIDGTSGISYEQYF. Here the CDR3 DNA reads TGTGCCAGTAGTATAGACGGGACTAGCGGGATCTCCTACGAGCAGTACTTC.

In DNA, the CDR3 is TGCGCCAGCAGCTTTAGTCAGCCCCAGCATTTT. Translation: CASSFSQPQHF. The chain joins TRBV5-1 to TRBJ1-5, with no clear D. V was cut by 2 bases and J by 6 bases, with 3 bases left in between. Looked up from germline, CDR1 is SGHRS and CDR2 is YFSETQ. The CDR3 runs 11 residues. Looking up the rest from reference TRBV5-1 and TRBJ1-5 gives the full variable domain: KAGVTQTPRYLIKTRGQQVTLSCSPISGHRSVSWYQQTPGQGLQFLFEYFSETQRNKGNFPGRFSGRQFSNSRSEMNVSTLELGDSALYLCASSFSQPQHFGDGTRLSIL.

The chain links TRBV28 to TRBJ2-7; 7 bases fit TRBD2. The length of the CDR3 is 15 residues. Germline lookup yields CDR1 MDHEN and CDR2 SYDVKM. V shed 7 bases and J 1 base; nucleotides not matched to a gene: 10. The CDR3 DNA reads TGTGCCAGCACCAGCGGGGTAGCGACATCCTACGAGCAGTACTTC. The encoded protein is CASTSGVATSYEQYF.

Points on this clone: This same CDR3 is encoded by further DNA sequences in the sample. V gene TRBV28 combines with J gene TRBJ1-5; D gene uncertain. The CDR3 totals 12 residues. Trimming took 7 bases from V and 7 from J, leaving 11 bases between them. In germline, CDR1 is MDHEN, CDR2 SYDVKM. The CDR3 sequence: CASTEGNQPQHF. CDR3 sequence (DNA): TGTGCCAGCACTGAGGGTAACCAGCCCCAGCATTTT.

The chain combines TRBV6-5 with TRBJ2-3; D possibly corresponds to TRBD1 (5 bases). Germline-derived CDR1 and CDR2 are MNHEY and SVGAGI. V gave up 10 bases and J gave up 0 bases, with 14 bases separating them. The CDR3 is made up of 14 amino acids. The CDR3 protein is CAIKTDPSTDTQYF. The CDR3 bases are TGTGCCATCAAGACAGACCCTAGCACAGATACGCAGTATTTT.

V gene TRBV29-1 combines with J gene TRBJ1-2; perhaps TRBD1 as D (6 bases). Trimming shortened V by 2 bases and J by 2 bases, and 6 bases separated the two germline ends. Germline assignment: CDR1 SQVTM and CDR2 ANQGSEA. The CDR3 runs to 12 residues. CDR3 bases: TGCAGCGTTGAACAGGGGAACTATGGCTACACCTTC. Amino acids: CSVEQGNYGYTF.

The chain joins TRBV15 to TRBJ1-5; D gene uncertain. CDR1 is LNHNV and CDR2 is YYDKDF in the germline V gene (reference sequence). CDR3 size: 14 residues. Trimming took off 5 bases at V and 9 bases at J, with 17 bases between the two ends. CDR3 sequence: CATSHPEAARPQHF. The DNA for the CDR3 is TGTGCCACCAGCCACCCGGAGGCAGCTCGGCCCCAGCATTTT.

The chain couples TRBV19 to TRBJ2-7; 10 bases map to TRBD2. Germline lookup yields CDR1 LNHDA and CDR2 SQIVND (reference sequence). The J segment lost 6 bases and the V segment lost 7 bases, leaving 6 bases of the junction unmatched. The CDR3 is made up of 13 amino acids. The CDR3 bases are TGTGCCAGTAAATTTAGCGGGGGGTCCGAGCAGTACTTC. Translated: CASKFSGGSEQYF.

The J gene is TRBJ2-2, the V gene TRBV2; 7 bases align to TRBD1. The germline CDR1 and CDR2 sequences are SNHLY and FYNNEI. The CDR3 has 15 residues. V trimming: 6 bases; J trimming: 0 bases; junction bases outside the gene matches: 4. The CDR3: CASRTGTANTGELFF. The CDR3 coding sequence is TGTGCCAGCAGGACCGGGACAGCGAACACCGGGGAGCTGTTTTTT.

The chain uses TRBV7-2 and TRBJ2-7, with TRBD2 as a possible D gene (5 bases). V dropped 4 bases and J dropped 3 bases, with 10 bases sitting between them. CDR1 is SGHTA and CDR2 is FQGNSA in the germline V gene. This CDR3 contains 13 residues. The CDR3 nucleotides are TGTGCCAGCAGCTCTCGTAGCGTCTACGAGCAGTACTTC. It codes for CASSSRSVYEQYF.

The genes are TRBV7-9 and TRBJ1-2, with a weak D call TRBD1 (5 bases). V dropped 1 base and J dropped 4 bases, with 13 bases sitting between them. The CDR3 extends over 15 amino acids. CDR1 and CDR2 (germline): SEHNR, FQNEAQ (reference sequence). The chain's CDR3 is CASSLGQGGSYGYTF. CDR3 nucleotides: TGTGCCAGCAGCTTAGGGCAGGGAGGGAGCTATGGCTACACCTTC.

V usage is TRBV25-1 and J usage is TRBJ2-5, with 7 nucleotides matching TRBD1. This CDR3 spans 15 amino acids. Looked up from germline, CDR1 is MGHDK and CDR2 is SYGVNS. V shed 0 bases, J shed 2 bases, and the junction held 3 bases outside the gene matches. This chain's CDR3 is CASSEYGTEQETQYF. The DNA of the CDR3 is TGTGCCAGCAGTGAATATGGGACAGAGCAAGAGACCCAGTACTTC.

This chain links TRBV11-2 with TRBJ2-7; 7 bases fit TRBD2. There are 16 residues in the CDR3. J was trimmed by 0 bases and V by 5 bases; bases with no gene match: 10. The germline V gene encodes CDR1 SGHAT and CDR2 FQNNGV. CDR3 residues: CASSPRAGVPSYEQYF. The CDR3 DNA reads TGTGCCAGCAGCCCAAGGGCGGGGGTCCCCTCCTACGAGCAGTACTTC.

The chain recombines TRBV5-1 with TRBJ2-5, with 8 positions matching TRBD2. This CDR3 has 14 residues. Germline CDR1 and CDR2: SGHRS and YFSETQ. J was trimmed by 5 bases and V by 6 bases; bases with no gene match: 9. Here the CDR3 reads CASNTGTSAETQYF. DNA of the CDR3: TGCGCCAGCAATACCGGGACTAGTGCGGAGACCCAGTACTTC.

V gene TRBV7-9 combines with J gene TRBJ2-5; D is perhaps TRBD2 (6 bases). V gave up 4 bases and J gave up 3 bases, with 9 bases separating them. Germline CDR1 reads SEHNR; CDR2 reads FQNEAQ (reference sequence). CDR3 size: 13 residues. The DNA of the CDR3 is TGTGCCAGCAGCTGGGCGGGAAAAGAGACCCAGTACTTC. Protein: CASSWAGKETQYF.

This rearrangement joins TRBV29-1 to TRBJ2-4; TRBD1 is a possible D gene (6 bases). Trimming pared 7 bases from V and 0 bases from J, leaving 13 bases between. Per the germline V gene, CDR1 is SQVTM and CDR2 is ANQGSEA. The CDR3 is 14 amino acids. CDR3 DNA sequence: TGCAGCGCCTCGGACAGCCCAGCCAAAAACATTCAGTACTTC. Protein: CSASDSPAKNIQYF.

The chain employs TRBV28 and TRBJ1-5; a possible D gene is TRBD1 (6 bases). The CDR3 loop spans 12 amino acids. Germline V gene data show CDR1 as MDHEN and CDR2 as SYDVKM. V was pared by 6 bases and J by 5 bases, with 8 bases between. CDR3 protein: CASRYRDQPQHF. In nucleotides, the CDR3 is TGTGCCAGCAGGTACAGGGATCAGCCCCAGCATTTT.

The genes are TRBV30 and TRBJ2-5, with D perhaps TRBD2 (6 bases). Germline CDR1 GTSNPN, CDR2 SVGIG (reference sequence). This CDR3 region has 15 residues. V was trimmed by 2 bases and J by 5 bases, leaving 18 bases between them. CDR3 bases: TGTGCCTGGAGTCCCCCGGGAGCCCCGCGGGAGACCCAGTACTTC. It specifies CAWSPPGAPRETQYF.

The chain employs TRBV30 and TRBJ2-2, with D perhaps matching TRBD1 (7 bases). Germline values: CDR1 GTSNPN, CDR2 SVGIG (reference sequence). V lost 4 bases, J lost 7 bases, and 16 bases lay in between. This CDR3 is 14 amino acids long. The CDR3 reads CAWNIQGGYGELFF. The CDR3 DNA reads as TGTGCCTGGAACATCCAGGGGGGTTACGGGGAGCTGTTTTTT. The full variable domain, completed using reference TRBV30 and TRBJ2-2, is SQTIHQWPATLVQPVGSPLSLECTVEGTSNPNLYWYRQAAGRGLQLLFYSVGIGQISSEVPQNLSASRPQDRQFILSSKKLLLSDSGFYLCAWNIQGGYGELFFGEGSRLTVL.

The chain joins TRBV4-3 to TRBJ2-7; no clear D gene. V lost 0 bases to trimming and J lost 3 bases, with 12 bases between them. The CDR3 contains 15 residues. Germline V gene sequence: CDR1 LGHNA, CDR2 YSLEER. For the CDR3, the DNA is TGCGCCAGCAGCCAAGAAGTACAGCCTTACTACGAGCAGTACTTC. This gives the protein CASSQEVQPYYEQYF.

The chain's CDR3 is CASSLGASADTDTQYF. CDR3 nucleotide sequence: TGCGCCAGCAGCTTGGGAGCCAGCGCCGACACAGATACGCAGTATTTT. The chain recombines TRBV5-1 with TRBJ2-3, with no clear D. Looked up from germline, CDR1 is SGHRS and CDR2 is YFSETQ. V lost 0 bases, J lost 2 bases, and 13 bases lay in between. The CDR3 is 16 amino acids.

The chain employs TRBV19 and TRBJ1-4; TRBD1 matches 8 bases. Germline CDR1 is LNHDA and CDR2 is SQIVND (reference sequence). This CDR3 comprises 14 residues. J lost 6 bases, V lost 6 bases, and 6 bases had no gene match. The CDR3 region has the DNA TGTGCCAGTAGCCCGACAGGGGAAGATGAAAAACTGTTTTTT. Its translation is CASSPTGEDEKLFF.

This chain joins TRBV18 and TRBJ2-7; 9 bases map to TRBD1. Unmatched junction bases numbered 4, after V lost 3 bases and J lost 7 bases. The CDR3 sequence is 13 residues long. From germline, CDR1 is KGHSH and CDR2 LQKENI. CDR3 sequence: CASSPQDRGEQYF. CDR3 DNA: TGTGCCAGCTCACCTCAGGACAGGGGAGAGCAGTACTTC.

CDR3 coding DNA: TGTGCCAGCAGATATACAGGGGGCACTGAAGCTTTCTTT. Its protein is CASRYTGGTEAFF. The gene calls are TRBV7-2 and TRBJ1-1, with 8 bases identical to TRBD1. The CDR3 sequence is 13 residues long. In germline, CDR1 is SGHTA, CDR2 FQGNSA. Trimming removed 6 bases from V and 4 bases from J; junction bases left unmatched: 4.